This paragraph covers one T cell receptor beta chain sequence. As yet, its antigen is unknown. This sample is part of a study of graft-versus-host responses after intestinal transplantation. The wider study: Induction using anti-thymocyte globulin, followed by tacrolimus and steroids for two to three years, was given to all recipients. Overall study findings and caveats: The marrow of recipients harbored GvH clones, and ileum or blood showed some of them first. Allografts of one patient group, those with graft-donor T cell macrochimerism, had high graft-versus-host to host-versus-graft clonal ratios. Association was observed between peak circulating GvH clone levels and early post-transplant HvG declines.

The method was immunoSEQ multiplex PCR; TCRdb's version includes in-frame clones alone and lacks a portion of them. The data contain over 100,000 clones, over 85% of them singletons. This CDR3 region has 16 residues. In germline, CDR1 is MGHDK, CDR2 SYGVNS. V lost 3 bases, J lost 4 bases, and 6 bases stayed unmatched. The starting material was unstimulated CD4+ T cells sorted from spleen or lymph node cells, obtained before transplant. The TCR originated in a human donor who was the organ donor for an intestinal transplant. The chain carries TRBV25-1 and TRBJ1-1, with 12 bases fitting TRBD1. The CDR3 reads CASSDSGTGGRTEAFF. Here the CDR3 DNA reads TGTGCCAGCAGTGACTCCGGGACAGGGGGCCGCACTGAAGCTTTCTTT. Full variable domain (remainder filled in from reference TRBV25-1 and TRBJ1-1): EADIYQTPRYLVIGTGKKITLECSQTMGHDKMYWYQQDPGMELHLIHYSYGVNSTEKGDLSSESTVSRIRTEHFPLTLESARPSHTSQYLCASSDSGTGGRTEAFFGQGTRLTVV.